This T cell receptor (beta chain) was recovered during a study of T-cell memory formation after mild COVID-19. Findings and caveats of the study: Shrinking CD4+ clones were chiefly CM and EM; CD8+ ones were chiefly EMRA. Pre-infection memory held some responding clones, suggesting pre-existing cross-reactive T cells responded. From day 15 to 85, contracting clones were balanced between CD4 and CD8, whereas later expanders leaned toward CD4+. The second-wave clones peaking on day 37 were not confirmed as SARS-CoV-2-specific.

CDR1 is SEHNR, CDR2 FQNEAQ, per germline (reference sequence). V was pared by 1 base and J by 4 bases, with 13 bases between. The CDR3 sequence is 15 residues long. TCRdb itself ran the 5' RACE reads through MiXCR, one entry per CDR3 protein. Altogether fewer than 150,000 distinct CDR3 sequences are present, 14% being singletons, with the ten largest covering around 30%. This clonotype was observed a handful of times. Its antigen is not identified. This receptor was taken from an adult woman who had mild COVID-19 (a few samples of this study predate the infection). Cell type and time point are not known. Sequencing used PBMCs or a T cell subset sorted from them (not recorded which). The chain combines TRBV7-9 with TRBJ1-2; D is perhaps TRBD1 (5 bases). The CDR3 DNA reads TGTGCCAGCAGCTTAGGCGGCCAGGGAATCTATGGCTACACCTTC. This gives the protein CASSLGGQGIYGYTF.